Here is one TCR beta chain with its context. The target antigen is unknown. Second-dose schedules of about 4 or about 12 weeks were combined. Sequencing used immunoSEQ multiplex PCR; TCRdb keeps in-frame clones, though not all of them. The data show 65,000 to 80,000 clones, with 83% seen just once and about 1.3% held by the top ten. The data stem from a study of T cell responses to AZD1222 COVID-19 vaccine. Study findings and constraints: It should be noted that donors were predominantly white British and more often female, and clonal diversity was possibly underestimated. Vaccination with two AZD1222 doses was followed by a rise in Spike-specific TCR breadth and depth. Reportedly, nearly half of unique spike TCRs recognized epitopes outside B.1.351/B.1.1.7 mutations.

This receptor was taken from an adult who received the AZD1222 COVID-19 vaccine. Specimen: peripheral blood, collected 28 days after the second AZD1222 dose.

CDR3 protein: CSGGQGASDTQYF. The DNA for the CDR3 is TGCAGCGGGGGACAGGGGGCATCGGATACGCAGTATTTT. This chain links TRBV29-1 with TRBJ2-3; 12 positions match TRBD1. Germline trimming cut 7 bases from V and 6 bases from J; bases unmatched to any gene: 5. Germline CDR1 and CDR2: SQVTM and ANQGSEA. CDR3 size: 13 residues.